The rows below give T cell receptor beta chains drawn from one sample of a study of regulatory T cells in long-lasting Graves disease. Each CDR3 protein is one row after TCRdb ran MiXCR on the multiplex PCR reads. The profile shows under 500,000 distinct CDR3 sequences, about 20% of them singletons. The sample in question was peripheral blood mononuclear cells (PBMCs), obtained when the disease was refractory, from a patient treated with antithyroid drugs. The receptors here all came from a female donor with Graves disease. The CDR3 runs from the conserved cysteine through the conserved F or W. D genes are given only for firm matches. Size tells how often a clone was seen (once, few, many) or the class of an expanded clone, and some rows leave it out.

DNA | CDR3 | size | J | D | V
TGTGCCAGCTCAGGGGGCGCTAACTATGGCTACACCTTC | CASSGGANYGYTF | . | TRBJ1-2 | TRBD1 | TRBV7-9
TGCAGCGTTGAAGTCGGGACTGGCGGGGAGCTGTTTTTT | CSVEVGTGGELFF | . | TRBJ2-2 | . | TRBV29-1
TGTGCCCCACCCCGGGCCGAGGCTGGATCTGGGGCCAACGTCCTGACTTTC | CAPPRAEAGSGANVLTF | many | TRBJ2-6 | . | TRBV28
TGTGCCAGTAGTAGCCTAGCCATTCGGGGCGAGCAGTACTTC | CASSSLAIRGEQYF | few | TRBJ2-7 | . | TRBV19
TGTGCCAGCTCACCAGGGCAGCAGACTTGGTCACCCCTCCACTTT | CASSPGQQTWSPLHF | few | TRBJ1-6 | . | TRBV18
TGTGCCAGCAGTTTAATAGCCCCAGGGTCGGATCAGCCCCAGCATTTT | CASSLIAPGSDQPQHF | many | TRBJ1-5 | . | TRBV12-3/TRBV12-4
TGTGCCACCAGTGATTTCCGAGACCGCGGGACTAGCGAGCGAGAGCAGTACTTC | CATSDFRDRGTSEREQYF | few | TRBJ2-7 | TRBD2 | TRBV24-1
TGTGCCAGCGGCGCCCGCATGGTAGCCAAAAACATTCAGTACTTC | CASGARMVAKNIQYF | . | TRBJ2-4 | . | TRBV13
TGCGCCAGCAGCCAAGAGGACAGGGTTGATTCACCCCTCCACTTT | CASSQEDRVDSPLHF | . | TRBJ1-6 | TRBD1 | TRBV5-1
TGTGCCAGCAGCTTGGGGACACGTTTGAATGAGCAGTTCTTC | CASSLGTRLNEQFF | . | TRBJ2-1 | . | TRBV11-2
TGCGCCAGCAGCCAAGATCTACTAGCGGGACTATCTGGGGCCAACGTCCTGACTTTC | CASSQDLLAGLSGANVLTF | . | TRBJ2-6 | TRBD2 | TRBV4-3
TGTGCCAGCAGCTTAGTTCTAGCGGTACAAGAGACCCAGTACTTC | CASSLVLAVQETQYF | many | TRBJ2-5 | TRBD2 | TRBV7-8
TGTGCCAGCAGTCCCACCCACGACAGCTGGGCCGGGGAGCTGTTTTTT | CASSPTHDSWAGELFF | many | TRBJ2-2 | . | TRBV28
TGTGCCAGCAGCTTACGACAGACCCTAGAGGCCCAGTACTTC | CASSLRQTLEAQYF | many | TRBJ2-5 | . | TRBV7-9
TGCAGTTACCAAGTAGGTCTAGCGGGCTTCCAAGAGACCCAGTACTTC | CSYQVGLAGFQETQYF | few | TRBJ2-5 | TRBD2 | TRBV29-1
TGTGCCAGCAGTGACTGGAACAGGGGTCCTAAAGAGACCCAGTACTTC | CASSDWNRGPKETQYF | many | TRBJ2-5 | TRBD1 | TRBV6-2/TRBV6-3
TGTGCCATACAGGGTTTCCACAATGAGCAGTTCTTC | CAIQGFHNEQFF | many | TRBJ2-1 | . | TRBV28
TGTGCCAGCAGTTTTCAGCGTATCGACACCGGGGAGCTGTTTTTT | CASSFQRIDTGELFF | many | TRBJ2-2 | . | TRBV28
TGCAGCGTCGAGGGACAGGGGGCGTACGGCTACACCTTC | CSVEGQGAYGYTF | . | TRBJ1-2 | TRBD1 | TRBV29-1
TGTGCCAGCAGCTTAGGTTTAGGCGTCTCCGAGCAGTACTTC | CASSLGLGVSEQYF | . | TRBJ2-7 | . | TRBV7-2
TGTGCCAGCTCACCACGAGGGCAGGGGCTGGGGAACACTGAAGCTTTCTTT | CASSPRGQGLGNTEAFF | . | TRBJ1-1 | . | TRBV18
TGCAGTGCTCTTAGCGGGAGGGCCATCGGGGAGCTGTTTTTT | CSALSGRAIGELFF | . | TRBJ2-2 | TRBD2 | TRBV20-1
TGTGCCAGCAGCTTAGTCCCGGAGGAGGTTGAGCAGTTCTTC | CASSLVPEEVEQFF | few | TRBJ2-1 | . | TRBV11-2
TGTGCCAGCAGTTTGAGCCTGGGGGCCTACGAGCAGTACTTC | CASSLSLGAYEQYF | few | TRBJ2-7 | . | TRBV12-3/TRBV12-4
TGTGCCAGCAGTTCCCCGAAACTAGCGGGAAATCTCTACGAGCAGTACTTC | CASSSPKLAGNLYEQYF | many | TRBJ2-7 | TRBD2 | TRBV28
TGCGCCAGCAGCTTGGGACAGCAAAACACCGGGGAGCTGTTTTTT | CASSLGQQNTGELFF | many | TRBJ2-2 | . | TRBV5-1
TGTGCCAGCAGCTCCGGGCCGCGGGAAAAACTGTTTTTT | CASSSGPREKLFF | many | TRBJ1-4 | . | TRBV5-8
TGCGCCAGCAGCAACGGACAGGGGGCAAACTACAATGAGCAGTTCTTC | CASSNGQGANYNEQFF | few | TRBJ2-1 | TRBD1 | TRBV5-1
TGTGCCAGCAGCCGGGACCTCACGGGGGAGACCCAGTACTTC | CASSRDLTGETQYF | . | TRBJ2-5 | . | TRBV7-8
TGTGCCAGCAGCGCGGGACAGGGCATCGGGAACACTGAAGCTTTCTTT | CASSAGQGIGNTEAFF | . | TRBJ1-1 | TRBD1 | TRBV5-6
TGTGCCAGCAGCAAGACAGGACCCAACTATGGCTACACCTTC | CASSKTGPNYGYTF | many | TRBJ1-2 | . | TRBV6-1
TGTGCCAGCAGTTCGCCTAGCGGGAGGGTGGGAGAGACCCAGTACTTC | CASSSPSGRVGETQYF | many | TRBJ2-5 | TRBD2 | TRBV28
TGTGCCAGTAGTGACGGCGGACGGGGAACACTTGAAGCTTTCTTT | CASSDGGRGTLEAFF | few | TRBJ1-1 | . | TRBV19
TGTGCCACCAGTGATTTGGCAGGGGACACCGGGGAGCTGTTTTTT | CATSDLAGDTGELFF | few | TRBJ2-2 | . | TRBV24-1